These T cell receptor beta chains were read from a single sample in a study of T-cell reconstitution after alpha-beta-depleted transplantation in children. TCRdb redid the calling of the PCR reads with MiXCR, one entry per CDR3 protein. Of over 85,000 distinct CDR3 sequences listed, 6% to 9% are singletons. This material consisted of PBMCs, taken before TCRalphabeta/CD19-depleted stem cell transplant. These receptors came from a boy younger than 10 with acute lymphoblastic leukemia, due to receive a stem cell transplant. The CDR3 runs from the conserved cysteine through the conserved F or W. The D gene is left open where the match is weak. Clone size appears in some rows only: once, few, many, or a class for an expanded clone.

TGCAGTGCTAGGGAAAACACTGAAGCTTTCTTT	CSARENTEAFF	-	TRBJ1-1	few	TRBV20-1
TGTGCCAGCAGCTTACAAAGAGTCGAGCAGTTCTTC	CASSLQRVEQFF	-	TRBJ2-1	medium-sized	TRBV7-2
TGTGCCAGCAGCTTGACAGGGGTCCATGGCTACACCTTC	CASSLTGVHGYTF	TRBD1	TRBJ1-2	few	TRBV7-6
TGCAGCGTAAGATCAGCGGGGGGGCCCTACGAGCAGTACTTC	CSVRSAGGPYEQYF	TRBD2	TRBJ2-7	medium-sized	TRBV29-1
TGTGCCAGCAGTAGGGCTAGCGGGGGGTCCCAGTACTTC	CASSRASGGSQYF	TRBD2	TRBJ2-5	-	TRBV2
TGCGCCAGCAGCGGCGACGGGAATTCACCCCTCCACTTT	CASSGDGNSPLHF	-	TRBJ1-6	many	TRBV5-1
TGTGCCAGCAGTTTAAAAGGGGTCTACGAGCAGTACTTC	CASSLKGVYEQYF	-	TRBJ2-7	-	TRBV27
TGTGCCAGCACCCCCGGACAGGGGTCTGGAAACACCATATATTTT	CASTPGQGSGNTIYF	TRBD1	TRBJ1-3	many	TRBV3-1
TGTGCCAGCAGCTTAGATGCGGGGTCGAAAGCTTTCTTT	CASSLDAGSKAFF	-	TRBJ1-1	-	TRBV11-2
TGCAGCGTTGATAACAGGGCCGGCTATGGCTACACCTTC	CSVDNRAGYGYTF	-	TRBJ1-2	many	TRBV29-1